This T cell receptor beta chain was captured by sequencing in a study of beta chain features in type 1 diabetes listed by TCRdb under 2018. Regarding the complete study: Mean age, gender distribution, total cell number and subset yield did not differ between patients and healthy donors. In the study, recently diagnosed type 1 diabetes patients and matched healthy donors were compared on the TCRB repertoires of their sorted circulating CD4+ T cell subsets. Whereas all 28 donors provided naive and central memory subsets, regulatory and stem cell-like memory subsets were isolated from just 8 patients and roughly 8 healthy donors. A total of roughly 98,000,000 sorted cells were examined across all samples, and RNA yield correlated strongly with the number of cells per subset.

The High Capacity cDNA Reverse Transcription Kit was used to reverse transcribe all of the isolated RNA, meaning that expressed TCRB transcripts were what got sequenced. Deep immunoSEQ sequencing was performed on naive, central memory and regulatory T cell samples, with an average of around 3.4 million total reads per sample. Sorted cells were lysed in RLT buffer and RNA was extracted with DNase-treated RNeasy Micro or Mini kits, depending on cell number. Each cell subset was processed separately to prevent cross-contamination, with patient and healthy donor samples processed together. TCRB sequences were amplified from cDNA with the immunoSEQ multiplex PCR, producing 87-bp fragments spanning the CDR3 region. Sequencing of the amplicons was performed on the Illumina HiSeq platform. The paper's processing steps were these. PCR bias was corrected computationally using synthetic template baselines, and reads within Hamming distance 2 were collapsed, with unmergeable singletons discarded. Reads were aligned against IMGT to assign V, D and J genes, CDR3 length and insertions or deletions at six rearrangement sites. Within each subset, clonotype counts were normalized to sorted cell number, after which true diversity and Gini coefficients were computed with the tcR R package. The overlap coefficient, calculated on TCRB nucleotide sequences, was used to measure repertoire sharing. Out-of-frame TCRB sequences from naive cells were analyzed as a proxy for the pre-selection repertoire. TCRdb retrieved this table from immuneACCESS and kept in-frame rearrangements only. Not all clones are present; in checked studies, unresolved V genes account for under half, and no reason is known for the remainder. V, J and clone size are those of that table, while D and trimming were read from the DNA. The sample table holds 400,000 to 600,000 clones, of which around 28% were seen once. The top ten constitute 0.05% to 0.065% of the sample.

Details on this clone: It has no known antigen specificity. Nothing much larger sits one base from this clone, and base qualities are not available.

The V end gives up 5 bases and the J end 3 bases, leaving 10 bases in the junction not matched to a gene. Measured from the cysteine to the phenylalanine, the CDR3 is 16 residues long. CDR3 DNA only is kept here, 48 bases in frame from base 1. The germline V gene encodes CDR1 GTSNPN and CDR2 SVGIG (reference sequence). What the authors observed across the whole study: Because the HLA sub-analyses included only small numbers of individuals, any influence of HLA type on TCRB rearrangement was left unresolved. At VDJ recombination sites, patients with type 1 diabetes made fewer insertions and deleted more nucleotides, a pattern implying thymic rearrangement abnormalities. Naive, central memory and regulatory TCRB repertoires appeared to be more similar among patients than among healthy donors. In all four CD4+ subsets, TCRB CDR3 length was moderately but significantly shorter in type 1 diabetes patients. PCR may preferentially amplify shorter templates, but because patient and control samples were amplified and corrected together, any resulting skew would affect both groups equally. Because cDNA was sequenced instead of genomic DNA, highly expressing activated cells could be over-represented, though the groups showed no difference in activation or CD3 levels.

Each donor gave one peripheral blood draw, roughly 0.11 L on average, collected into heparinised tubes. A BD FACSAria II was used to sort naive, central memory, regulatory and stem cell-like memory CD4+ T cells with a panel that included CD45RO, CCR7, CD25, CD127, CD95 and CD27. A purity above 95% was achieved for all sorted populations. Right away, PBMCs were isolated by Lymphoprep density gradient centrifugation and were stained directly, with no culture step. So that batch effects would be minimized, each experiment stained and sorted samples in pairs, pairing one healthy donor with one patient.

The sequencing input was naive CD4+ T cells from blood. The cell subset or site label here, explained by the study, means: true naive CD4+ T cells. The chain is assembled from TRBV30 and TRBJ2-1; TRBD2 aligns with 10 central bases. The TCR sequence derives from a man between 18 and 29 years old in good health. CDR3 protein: CAWGGLTSGIYNEQFF. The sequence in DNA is TGTGCCTGGGGGGGACTTACTAGCGGGATCTACAATGAGCAGTTCTTC.